Listed below are T cell receptor beta chains from one sample, sequenced in a study of T cells in Graves' hyperthyroidism and ophthalmopathy. TCRdb independently ran MiXCR on the multiplex PCR reads; one entry per CDR3 protein. Of hundreds of thousands of distinct CDR3 sequences detected, about 45% appear once; the ten largest clones hold less than 9.5%. The sequencing sample was made of peripheral blood or thyroid tissue (not recorded which). Receptors were obtained from an adult man with Graves' disease, either hyperthyroidism or ophthalmopathy (not recorded which). CDR3s include the opening cysteine and the closing phenylalanine or tryptophan. D genes are given only for firm matches. Only some rows state a clone size, as once, few, many or a class for expanded clones.

J gene | V gene | clone size | D gene | CDR3 DNA | CDR3 protein
TRBJ1-1 | TRBV5-1 | few | . | TGCGCCAGCAGCTTGAGGGGGAGAGTGAACACTGAAGCTTTCTTT | CASSLRGRVNTEAFF
TRBJ1-2 | TRBV6-5 | . | . | TGTGCCAGCAAGATACTTCGGGATAACTATGGCTACACCTTC | CASKILRDNYGYTF
TRBJ2-5 | TRBV19 | . | . | TGTGCCAGCGGGGCACGGGGGGCCGCCGAGACCCAGTACTTC | CASGARGAAETQYF
TRBJ1-2 | TRBV7-8 | . | TRBD1 | TGTGCCAGCAGCTTAGAGGGGGCGCTGGACTATGGCTACACCTTC | CASSLEGALDYGYTF
TRBJ1-5 | TRBV10-3 | . | . | TGTGCCATCAGTGAACCGGGGCTCATGATCAATCAGCCCCAGCATTTT | CAISEPGLMINQPQHF
TRBJ2-5 | TRBV10-3 | . | . | TGTGGGGCGGGGCTACAAGAGACCCAGTACTTC | CGAGLQETQYF
TRBJ1-3 | TRBV6-1 | once | . | TGTGCCAGCAGTGCGTCGTCGCGGCAGGGCGGAAACACCATATATTTT | CASSASSRQGGNTIYF
TRBJ1-4 | TRBV15 | . | TRBD1 | TGTGCCACCAGCAGCCCGGGACAGGGCAGAGATGAAAAACTGTTTTTT | CATSSPGQGRDEKLFF
TRBJ1-3 | TRBV10-2 | . | . | TGTGCCAGCAGGACGACAGCTGGAAACACCATATATTTT | CASRTTAGNTIYF
TRBJ2-2 | TRBV2 | few | TRBD1 | TGTGCCAGCAGTGCCGATCCGGACAGGGCGAACACCGGGGAGCTGTTTTTT | CASSADPDRANTGELFF
TRBJ1-1 | TRBV7-9 | . | . | TGTGCCAGCACCTTCGGGTACACTGAAGCTTTCTTT | CASTFGYTEAFF
TRBJ1-2 | TRBV29-1 | . | . | TGCAGCGTTGGGGGGCAGGAATTAAATAAAGCTAACTATGGCTACACCTTC | CSVGGQELNKANYGYTF
TRBJ2-5 | TRBV7-9 | . | . | TGTGCCAGCAGCTTAGGACTTCCCGGGACCCAGTACTTC | CASSLGLPGTQYF
TRBJ1-1 | TRBV15 | many | . | TGTGCCACCAGCAGAGATTGGAGCGTCTCTGAAGCTTTCTTT | CATSRDWSVSEAFF
TRBJ1-4 | TRBV7-9 | . | TRBD1 | TGTGCCAGCAGTTTACCCGGGACAGGGACTAATGAAAAACTGTTTTTT | CASSLPGTGTNEKLFF
TRBJ1-4 | TRBV7-8 | few | . | TGTGCCAGCAGCTTAGGAGGGGCCTCTAATGAAAAACTGTTTTTT | CASSLGGASNEKLFF
TRBJ1-4 | TRBV7-6 | . | TRBD1 | TGTGCCAGCAGCTTATCCCGCCAGGGTCCCTCTGGACAGGGGGGTGAAAAACTGTTTTTT | CASSLSRQGPSGQGGEKLFF
TRBJ1-2 | TRBV7-2 | . | . | TGTGCCAGCAGGGAAACAGGGAATCGAGGCTACACCTTC | CASRETGNRGYTF
TRBJ1-3 | TRBV20-1 | few | . | TGCAGTGCTAGAGATCGAGATCCGTGGAGCTCTGGAAACACCATATATTTT | CSARDRDPWSSGNTIYF
TRBJ1-6 | TRBV20-1 | . | . | TGCAGTGCTAGAGCAATTGGGCAGGGTAATTCACCCCTCCACTTT | CSARAIGQGNSPLHF
TRBJ1-2 | TRBV12-3/TRBV12-4 | . | . | TGTGCCAGCAGCCTAGGGCAGGTCTATGGCTGCACCTTC | CASSLGQVYGCTF
TRBJ1-2 | TRBV7-8 | few | . | TGTGCCAGCAGCTTGGCCCCCCAACAGGGAGGAGACTATGGCTACACCTTC | CASSLAPQQGGDYGYTF
TRBJ2-7 | TRBV7-9 | . | . | TGTGCCAGCAGCTTGGACGCGGGTACCTCCTACGAGCAGTACTTC | CASSLDAGTSYEQYF
TRBJ1-2 | TRBV7-8 | many | . | TGTGCCAGCAGCCCCCGACCTCGGTCGGCGCGGGGCTACACCTTC | CASSPRPRSARGYTF
TRBJ2-6 | TRBV20-1 | . | . | TGCAGTGCTAGAGGCGGGAGGGCCAACGTCCTGACTTTC | CSARGGRANVLTF
TRBJ2-7 | TRBV20-1 | . | . | TGCAGTGCCCAAAGGGCCTACGAGCAGTACTTC | CSAQRAYEQYF
TRBJ2-2 | TRBV2 | many | TRBD1 | TGTGCCAGCAGTACCCTACAGGGGACCGGGGAGCTGTTTTTT | CASSTLQGTGELFF
TRBJ2-5 | TRBV29-1 | few | TRBD2 | TGCAGCGCCAGAACCGGGACTAGCGGGGGGGCCTGGGAGACCCAGTACTTC | CSARTGTSGGAWETQYF
TRBJ1-6 | TRBV19 | . | TRBD1 | TGTGCCACCGGGACAGGGATCGATTCACCCCTCCACTTT | CATGTGIDSPLHF
TRBJ1-6 | TRBV4-2 | . | TRBD1 | TGTGCCAGCAGCGCGCCCGGGACAGGGTCCTATAATTCACCCCTCCACTTT | CASSAPGTGSYNSPLHF
TRBJ1-1 | TRBV19 | many | . | TGTGCCAGTAAGAGGAACACTGAAGCTTTCTTT | CASKRNTEAFF
TRBJ1-2 | TRBV20-1 | . | TRBD1 | TGCAGTGCTAGACCGGGACAGGGGGCGACGGGCGGCTACACCTTC | CSARPGQGATGGYTF
TRBJ1-1 | TRBV11-1 | . | . | TGTGCCAGCAGTGCTAGAGTAGGCGTGAACACTGAAGCTTTCTTT | CASSARVGVNTEAFF
TRBJ1-4 | TRBV7-2 | once | . | TGTGCCAGCAGCTTAGATGATGAAAAACTGTTTTTT | CASSLDDEKLFF
TRBJ1-1 | TRBV5-1 | many | TRBD1 | TGCGCCAGCAGCCTGACAGGGGAGAGGGGTGAAGCTTTCTTT | CASSLTGERGEAFF
TRBJ1-1 | TRBV11-2 | . | TRBD1 | TGTGCCAGCAGCGAACCGGGACAGAAATTATACACTGAAGCTTTCTTT | CASSEPGQKLYTEAFF
TRBJ2-5 | TRBV7-3 | . | . | TGTGCCAGCAGCTTAGGGAGACTGGAGACCCAGTACTTC | CASSLGRLETQYF
TRBJ1-1 | TRBV5-1 | . | . | TGCGCCGGCAGCTGGACGACGAACACTGAAGCTTTCTTT | CAGSWTTNTEAFF
TRBJ1-4 | TRBV7-3 | . | TRBD1 | TGTGCCAGCAGCTTGGAACAGGGGAATAATGAAAAACTGTTTTTT | CASSLEQGNNEKLFF
TRBJ1-4 | TRBV2 | . | . | TGTGCCAGCAGCTTTCAGACAGGAGCATTCGAAAAACTGTTTTTT | CASSFQTGAFEKLFF
TRBJ1-6 | TRBV10-3 | . | . | TGTGCCATCAGATACAGCAATAATTCACCCCTCCACTTT | CAIRYSNNSPLHF
TRBJ2-7 | TRBV29-1 | many | TRBD2 | TGCAGCGTCAGTCTCCCCGCGGGAGGGATCTACGAGCAGTACTTC | CSVSLPAGGIYEQYF
TRBJ2-7 | TRBV7-9 | few | TRBD2 | TGTGCCAGCAGCTTAGCTGGGGGGGGTTATAGCTCCTACGAGCAGTACTTC | CASSLAGGGYSSYEQYF